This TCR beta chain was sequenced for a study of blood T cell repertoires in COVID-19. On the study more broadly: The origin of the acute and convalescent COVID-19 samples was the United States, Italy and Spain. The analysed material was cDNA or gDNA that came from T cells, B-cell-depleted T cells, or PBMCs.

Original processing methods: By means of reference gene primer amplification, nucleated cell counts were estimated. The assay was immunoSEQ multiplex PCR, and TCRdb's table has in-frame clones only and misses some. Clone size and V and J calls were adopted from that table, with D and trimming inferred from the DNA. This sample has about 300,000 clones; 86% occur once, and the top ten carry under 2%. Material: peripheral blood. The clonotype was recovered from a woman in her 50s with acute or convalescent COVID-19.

Here the CDR3 DNA reads TGTGCCAGCAGCCCCCCGGTGGATACGCAGTATTTT. This translates into CASSPPVDTQYF. This chain connects TRBV7-2 to TRBJ2-3; D not resolved. CDR3 length equals 12 residues. Germline V CDR1 and CDR2: SGHTA, FQGNSA. V gave up 5 bases and J gave up 6 bases, with 9 bases separating them.